This T cell receptor beta chain was found in a study of CD4+ T cells in melanoma. Germline CDR1 and CDR2: GTSNPN and SVGIG (reference sequence). The ends lost 4 bases at V and 12 bases at J; junction bases unmatched: 16. The CDR3 length is 15 residues. Profiling relied on immunoSEQ multiplex PCR, and the TCRdb table lists in-frame clones only, not all of them. The data show roughly 11,000 clones, less than 80% seen once. The chain carries TRBV30 and TRBJ1-5; TRBD1 matches 9 bases. This TCR was recovered from a human donor with melanoma. The sequenced sample consisted of cells from a culture (not recorded whether cultured in vitro). The CDR3 loop reads CAWTPMGTGNVHQHF. CDR3 sequence (DNA): TGTGCCTGGACTCCCATGGGGACAGGGAACGTACACCAGCATTTT.